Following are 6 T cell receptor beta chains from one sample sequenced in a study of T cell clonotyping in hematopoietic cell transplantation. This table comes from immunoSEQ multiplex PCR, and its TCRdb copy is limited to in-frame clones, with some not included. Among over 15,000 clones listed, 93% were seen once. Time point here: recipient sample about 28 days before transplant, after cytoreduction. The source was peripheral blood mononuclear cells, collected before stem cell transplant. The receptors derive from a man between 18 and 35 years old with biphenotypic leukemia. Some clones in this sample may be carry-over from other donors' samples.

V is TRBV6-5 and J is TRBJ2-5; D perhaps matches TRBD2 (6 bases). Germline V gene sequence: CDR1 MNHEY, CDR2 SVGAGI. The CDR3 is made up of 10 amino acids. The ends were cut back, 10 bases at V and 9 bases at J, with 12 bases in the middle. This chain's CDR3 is CATKREAQYF. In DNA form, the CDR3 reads TGTGCCACCAAAAGGGAGGCCCAGTACTTC.

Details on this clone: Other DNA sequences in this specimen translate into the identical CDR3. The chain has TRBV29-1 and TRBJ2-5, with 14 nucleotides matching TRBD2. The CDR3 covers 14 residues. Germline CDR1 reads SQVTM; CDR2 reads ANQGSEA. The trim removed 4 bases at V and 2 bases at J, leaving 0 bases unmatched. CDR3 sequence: CSVGLAGGQETQYF. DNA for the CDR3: TGCAGCGTTGGACTAGCGGGGGGGCAAGAGACCCAGTACTTC.

CDR3 in DNA: TGTGCCAGCAGCTTTGAGGGTTACGAGCAGTACTTC. Protein product: CASSFEGYEQYF. This sequence joins TRBV5-6 and TRBJ2-7; D is perhaps TRBD2 (5 bases). Trimming cost V 2 bases and J 4 bases, with 7 bases left between them. The CDR3 contains 12 residues. The germline V gene encodes CDR1 SGHDT and CDR2 YYEEEE.

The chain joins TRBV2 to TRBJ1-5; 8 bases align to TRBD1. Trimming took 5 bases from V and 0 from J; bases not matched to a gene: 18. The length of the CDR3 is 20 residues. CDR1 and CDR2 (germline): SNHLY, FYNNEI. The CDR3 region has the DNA TGTGCCAGCAGTCTGACGGGTTCGACAGGGGCCGCTTATAGCAATCAGCCCCAGCATTTT. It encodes CASSLTGSTGAAYSNQPQHF. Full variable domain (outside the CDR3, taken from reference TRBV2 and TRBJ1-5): EPEVTQTPSHQVTQMGQEVILRCVPISNHLYFYWYRQILGQKVEFLVSFYNNEISEKSEIFDDQFSVERPDGSNFTLKIRSTKLEDSAMYFCASSLTGSTGAAYSNQPQHFGDGTRLSIL.

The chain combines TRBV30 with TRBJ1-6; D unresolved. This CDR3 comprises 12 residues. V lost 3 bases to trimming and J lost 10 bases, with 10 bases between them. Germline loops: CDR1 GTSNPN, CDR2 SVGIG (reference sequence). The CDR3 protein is CAWRQPISPLHF. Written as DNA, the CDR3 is TGTGCCTGGAGGCAGCCGATATCACCCCTCCACTTT. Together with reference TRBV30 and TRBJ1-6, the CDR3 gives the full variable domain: SQTIHQWPATLVQPVGSPLSLECTVEGTSNPNLYWYRQAAGRGLQLLFYSVGIGQISSEVPQNLSASRPQDRQFILSSKKLLLSDSGFYLCAWRQPISPLHFGNGTRLTVT.

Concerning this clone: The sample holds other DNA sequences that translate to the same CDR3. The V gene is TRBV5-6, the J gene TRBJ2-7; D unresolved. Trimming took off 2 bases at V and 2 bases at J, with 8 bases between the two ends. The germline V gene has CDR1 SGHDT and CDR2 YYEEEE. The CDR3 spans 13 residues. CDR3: CASSFGRAYEQYF. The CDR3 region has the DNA TGTGCCAGCAGCTTCGGTCGGGCCTACGAGCAGTACTTC.